This entry lists 22 T cell receptor beta chains sequenced from one sample in a study of control samples from healthy donors and cancer patients. Profiling relied on immunoSEQ multiplex PCR, and the TCRdb table lists in-frame clones only, not all of them. The table records tens of thousands of clones, 85% to 95% of them present only once. Source material: blood. Receptors were obtained from a man younger than 40 in good health.

The chain employs TRBV19 and TRBJ2-5, with a tentative D call TRBD1 (5 bases). V was pared by 3 bases and J by 5 bases, with 13 bases between. Germline V gene sequence: CDR1 LNHDA, CDR2 SQIVND (reference sequence). The CDR3 spans 14 residues. Here the CDR3 DNA reads TGTGCCAGTAGTATTCTAGGGGTTATGGAGACCCAGTACTTC. Protein sequence: CASSILGVMETQYF.

This rearrangement joins TRBV29-1 to TRBJ2-1; TRBD2 matches at 11 bases. Germline CDR1 and CDR2: SQVTM and ANQGSEA. With V trimmed by 0 bases and J by 4 bases, 11 bases remained unmatched. This CDR3 has 18 amino acids. The CDR3 sequence: CSVEELGKTSGVYNEQFF. DNA for the CDR3: TGCAGCGTTGAAGAATTGGGTAAGACTAGCGGGGTGTACAATGAGCAGTTCTTC.

This chain joins TRBV4-2 and TRBJ2-5; 8 bases are a match to TRBD1. J was trimmed by 5 bases and V by 3 bases; bases with no gene match: 8. The CDR3 is 15 amino acids. Germline lookup yields CDR1 LGHNA and CDR2 YNFKEQ. The CDR3 DNA is TGTGCCAGCAGCCAGAACACAGGGGGAAGTGAGACCCAGTACTTC. Its protein is CASSQNTGGSETQYF.

The chain employs TRBV18 and TRBJ1-3; D is unresolved. Germline lookup yields CDR1 KGHSH and CDR2 LQKENI. The V and J ends lost 3 bases and 0 bases respectively, with 6 bases between them. The CDR3 is 14 amino acids. The CDR3, as DNA: TGTGCCAGCTCACCTGCACGCTCTGGAAACACCATATATTTT. It yields the protein CASSPARSGNTIYF.

Only one count was recorded for this clone. The chain combines TRBV18 with TRBJ2-7; TRBD1 matches 7 bases. The CDR3 is 18 residues long. Per the germline V gene, CDR1 is KGHSH and CDR2 is LQKENI. The V segment lost 2 bases and the J segment 0 bases; nucleotides outside the gene matches: 13. CDR3 DNA: TGTGCCAGCTCACCAATCCGGGTGGGGGACAGCTTCTCCTACGAGCAGTACTTC. It encodes CASSPIRVGDSFSYEQYF.

The rearrangement uses TRBV27 and TRBJ2-7, with D possibly being TRBD1 (6 bases). Germline assignment: CDR1 MNHEY and CDR2 SMNVEV (reference sequence). V lost 3 bases, J lost 2 bases, and 17 bases lay in between. This CDR3 contains 16 residues. The CDR3 DNA reads as TGTGCCAGCAGTTTCACCCAAGCAGGGGTGACCTACGAGCAGTACTTC. Its translation: CASSFTQAGVTYEQYF.

The chain couples TRBV30 to TRBJ1-5; the match to TRBD1 covers 9 bases. Unmatched junction bases numbered 9, after V lost 5 bases and J lost 7 bases. CDR3 size: 14 residues. CDR1 GTSNPN and CDR2 SVGIG come from the germline V gene (reference sequence). CDR3 loop: CAWGGQGVQQPQHF. The CDR3 region has the DNA TGTGCCTGGGGGGGACAGGGAGTACAGCAGCCCCAGCATTTT.

The V and J genes are TRBV25-1 and TRBJ2-1; tentative D call: TRBD1 (6 bases). The germline V gene has CDR1 MGHDK and CDR2 SYGVNS. V shed 3 bases and J shed 1 base, with 13 bases lying between them. The CDR3 length is 16 residues. The CDR3 here is CASSDRTGISYNEQFF. In nucleotides, the CDR3 is TGTGCCAGCAGTGACCGAACAGGGATATCCTACAATGAGCAGTTCTTC.

The chain employs TRBV7-9 and TRBJ1-3; 8 bases align to TRBD1. With 4 bases clipped from V and 4 bases from J, the junction kept 12 bases outside the gene matches. The CDR3 is 17 amino acids. In germline, CDR1 is SEHNR, CDR2 FQNEAQ (reference sequence). The CDR3 DNA reads as TGTGCCAGCAGCTCGTACAGGGGGAGGCTGGCAGGAAACACCATATATTTT. This encodes CASSSYRGRLAGNTIYF. Filled out from reference TRBV7-9 and TRBJ1-3, the complete variable domain reads DTGVSQNPRHKITKRGQNVTFRCDPISEHNRLYWYRQTLGQGPEFLTYFQNEAQLEKSRLLSDRFSAERPKGSFSTLEIQRTEQGDSAMYLCASSSYRGRLAGNTIYFGEGSWLTVV.

DNA of the CDR3: TGCGCCAGCACCGTAGACAGCTCGAACACTGAAGCTTTCTTT. Translating it yields CASTVDSSNTEAFF. This chain joins TRBV5-1 and TRBJ1-1, with D perhaps TRBD1 (5 bases). Trimming took off 6 bases at V and 1 base at J, with 13 bases between the two ends. Per the germline V gene, CDR1 is SGHRS and CDR2 is YFSETQ. The CDR3 runs 14 residues.

The chain uses TRBV19 and TRBJ1-1; the D gene is possibly TRBD1 (5 bases). From germline, CDR1 is LNHDA and CDR2 SQIVND (reference sequence). Trimming removed 3 bases from V and 3 bases from J, with 8 bases in between. CDR3 size: 13 residues. The DNA for the CDR3 is TGTGCCAGTAGTATCAAGGGGTACACTGAAGCTTTCTTT. Amino acids: CASSIKGYTEAFF.

V is TRBV27 and J is TRBJ1-4; 9 nucleotides match TRBD1. Germline V lookup: CDR1 MNHEY, CDR2 SMNVEV (reference sequence). CDR3 length: 15 residues. V gave up 7 bases and J gave up 7 bases; unmatched junction bases: 10. The CDR3, as DNA: TGTGCCAGCACCGCTACAGGGGGCTCCAGTGAAAAACTGTTTTTT. Its translation is CASTATGGSSEKLFF.

The genes are TRBV19 and TRBJ2-2; D is unclear. V was shortened by 4 bases and J by 6 bases, with 6 bases between the two germline ends. The germline V gene has CDR1 LNHDA and CDR2 SQIVND (reference sequence). This CDR3 comprises 12 residues. The CDR3 DNA is TGTGCCAGTAGTAAGGAAGCCGGGGAGCTGTTTTTT. This sequence encodes CASSKEAGELFF.

This clone came up once. CDR3 in amino acids: CAWTSSGRNQPQHF. The CDR3 DNA is TGTGCCTGGACCTCCTCGGGGAGAAATCAGCCCCAGCATTTT. The chain combines TRBV30 with TRBJ1-5; unclear D gene. CDR3 size: 14 residues. V was trimmed by 4 bases and J by 4 bases, leaving 14 bases between them. CDR1 and CDR2 from the germline V gene are GTSNPN and SVGIG (reference sequence).

The rearrangement links TRBV6-4 to TRBJ2-7; D possibly corresponds to TRBD2 (6 bases). Germline lookup yields CDR1 MRHNA and CDR2 SNTAGT. Trimming cost V 0 bases and J 1 base, with 10 bases left between them. The CDR3 covers 15 residues. CDR3 coding DNA: TGTGCCAGCAGTGACTCGACTGGGGGGTCCTACGAGCAGTACTTC. This encodes CASSDSTGGSYEQYF.

The table lists this clone with a count of one. V is TRBV19 and J is TRBJ1-6, with D hard to call. CDR1 and CDR2 from the germline V gene are LNHDA and SQIVND (reference sequence). This CDR3 contains 19 residues. Trimming took off 5 bases at V and 0 bases at J, with 20 bases between the two ends. The CDR3 loop reads CASSPNYDRLSSYNSPLHF. CDR3 coding DNA: TGTGCCAGTAGTCCGAATTATGACCGACTGAGCTCCTATAATTCACCCCTCCACTTT.

The count of this clone is one. The V call is TRBV6-5, the J call TRBJ1-5; D is possibly TRBD1 (5 bases). Trimming removed 7 bases from V and 2 bases from J, with 12 bases in between. CDR1 MNHEY and CDR2 SVGAGI come from the germline V gene. The CDR3 extends over 14 amino acids. The CDR3: CASTQGEGNQPQHF. CDR3 nucleotides: TGTGCCAGCACCCAAGGGGAGGGCAATCAGCCCCAGCATTTT.

The chain is built from TRBV4-1 and TRBJ2-7; D ambiguous. Germline V gene data show CDR1 as MGHRA and CDR2 as YSYEKL. The V end lost 5 bases, the J end lost 5 bases, and 16 bases lay between the germline ends. The CDR3 contains 14 residues. The CDR3: CASSSGWGIDEQYF. CDR3 nucleotide sequence: TGCGCCAGCAGCTCCGGGTGGGGTATAGACGAGCAGTACTTC.

The chain employs TRBV4-1 and TRBJ1-2; D is undetermined. The CDR3 spans 15 residues. Germline loops: CDR1 MGHRA, CDR2 YSYEKL. V was shortened by 0 bases and J by 0 bases, with 8 bases between the two germline ends. The CDR3 sequence: CASSQDLGTNYGYTF. The CDR3 DNA follows: TGCGCCAGCAGCCAAGATCTGGGGACTAACTATGGCTACACCTTC.

For this clone: Other DNA sequences from this sample encode an identical CDR3 as well. The chain employs TRBV5-6 and TRBJ2-5, with 10 bases that match TRBD2. The CDR3 is 17 residues long. CDR1 is SGHDT and CDR2 is YYEEEE in the germline V gene. The V and J ends lost 0 bases and 5 bases, in that order; junction bases with no gene match: 10. CDR3 loop: CASSLAPSGGAGETQYF. For the CDR3, the DNA is TGTGCCAGCAGCTTGGCCCCCAGCGGGGGGGCCGGCGAGACCCAGTACTTC.

The rearrangement joins TRBV7-9 to TRBJ2-7; 7 bases align to TRBD2. Germline V gene sequence: CDR1 SEHNR, CDR2 FQNEAQ (reference sequence). This CDR3 has 14 residues. Trimming at V came to 3 bases and at J to 3 bases, leaving 5 bases not matched to a gene. The CDR3 loop is CASSLSWDYYEQYF. The CDR3 region has the DNA TGTGCCAGCAGCTTGTCCTGGGACTACTACGAGCAGTACTTC.

J is TRBJ1-6 and V is TRBV7-8; tentatively, D is TRBD1 (5 bases). Trimming left V 5 bases short and J 4 bases short, with 18 bases between. The CDR3 is made up of 17 amino acids. CDR1 and CDR2 from the germline V gene are SGHVS and FQNEAQ. The CDR3 nucleotides are TGTGCCAGCAGCCGAGGGGAGGGTATCTATTATAATTCACCCCTCCACTTT. As protein: CASSRGEGIYYNSPLHF.